This T cell receptor (beta chain) is from a study of OX40 agonist ivuxolimab in advanced cancers. Points from the study as a whole: CD4+ and CD8+ T cells in blood underwent clonal expansion by week 6 at 0.1 to 3.0 mg/kg.

This clone has only one observation. Its specificity is not known. Repertoires were generated with immunoSEQ multiplex PCR, while TCRdb's copy carries only in-frame clones and drops some. The sample contains some 64,000 clones, approximately 89% of which appear only once. The study sampled blood at baseline, cycle 4 day 1, and cycle 7 day 1. The TCR was taken from an adult with an advanced solid tumor such as melanoma, head and neck, liver or kidney cancer. The sequencing here drew on CD4+ or CD8+ T cells sorted from blood, taken in a trial of the OX40 agonist ivuxolimab.

In DNA, the CDR3 is TGTGCCAGCAGCCGTATTCTAGCGGGGGGCGCGGGGAAAGAGACCCAGTACTTC. Protein sequence: CASSRILAGGAGKETQYF. The chain links TRBV7-9 to TRBJ2-5; 11 bases are a match to TRBD2. The germline V gene has CDR1 SEHNR and CDR2 FQNEAQ (reference sequence). The CDR3 has 18 amino acids. Trimming took 5 bases from V and 3 from J; bases not matched to a gene: 14.